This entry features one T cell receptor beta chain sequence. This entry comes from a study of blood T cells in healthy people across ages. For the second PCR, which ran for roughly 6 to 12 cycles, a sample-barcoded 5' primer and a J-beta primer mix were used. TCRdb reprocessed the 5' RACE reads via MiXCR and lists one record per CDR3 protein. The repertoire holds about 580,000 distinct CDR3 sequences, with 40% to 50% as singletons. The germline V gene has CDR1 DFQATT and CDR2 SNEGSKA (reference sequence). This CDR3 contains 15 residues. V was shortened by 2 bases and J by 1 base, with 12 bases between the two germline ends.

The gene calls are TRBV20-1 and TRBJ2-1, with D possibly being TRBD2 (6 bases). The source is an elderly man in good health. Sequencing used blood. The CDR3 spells CSARSPGGSYNEQFF. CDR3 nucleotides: TGCAGTGCTAGAAGCCCCGGGGGTTCCTACAATGAGCAGTTCTTC.